What follows describes a single TCR beta chain. Data came from immunoSEQ multiplex PCR; TCRdb stores just in-frame clones and leaves some out. The table includes fewer than 2.5 million clones, 93% detected once. This sample was taken from a study of shared clonotypes between healthy human individuals. In the CD4+ fraction, cells were divided into CD45RA+ naive and CD45RA-negative memory subsets. This clonotype was obtained from a man younger than 35 in good health. Some clones in this sample may be carry-over from other donors' samples. The specimen was naive CD4+ T cells from PBMCs. Subset meaning: CD45RA+ positively selected.

CDR3 protein: CASSRTGAQYSAFF. The CDR3 nucleotides read TGCGCCAGCAGCCGCACAGGGGCCCAGTATTCAGCTTTCTTT. This chain joins TRBV4-1 and TRBJ1-1; 7 bases line up with TRBD1. The germline CDR1 and CDR2 sequences are MGHRA and YSYEKL. This CDR3 contains 14 residues. J gave up 10 bases and V 4 bases, and 12 bases lay outside the gene matches.